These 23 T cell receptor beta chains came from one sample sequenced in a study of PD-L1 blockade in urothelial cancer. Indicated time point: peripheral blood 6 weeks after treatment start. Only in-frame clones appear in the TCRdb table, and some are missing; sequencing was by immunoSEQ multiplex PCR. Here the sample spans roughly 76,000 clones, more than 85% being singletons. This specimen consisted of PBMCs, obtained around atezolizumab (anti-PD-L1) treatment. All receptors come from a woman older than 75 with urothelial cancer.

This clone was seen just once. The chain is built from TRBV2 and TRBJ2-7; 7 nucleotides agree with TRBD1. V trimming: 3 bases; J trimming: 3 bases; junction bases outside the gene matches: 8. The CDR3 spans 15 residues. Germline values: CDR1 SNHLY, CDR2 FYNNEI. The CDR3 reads CASSDSFGTDYEQYF. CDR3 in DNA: TGTGCCAGCAGTGATAGTTTCGGGACAGACTACGAGCAGTACTTC.

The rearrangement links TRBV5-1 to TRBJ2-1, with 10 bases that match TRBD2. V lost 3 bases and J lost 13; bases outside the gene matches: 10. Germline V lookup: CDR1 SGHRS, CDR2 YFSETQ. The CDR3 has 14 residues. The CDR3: CASSSHSGRASQFF. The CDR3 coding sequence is TGCGCCAGCAGCTCCCACAGCGGGAGGGCCAGTCAGTTCTTC.

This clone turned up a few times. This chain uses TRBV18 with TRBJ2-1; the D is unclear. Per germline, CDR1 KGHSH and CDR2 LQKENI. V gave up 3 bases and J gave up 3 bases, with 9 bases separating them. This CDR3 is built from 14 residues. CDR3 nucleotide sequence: TGTGCCAGCTCACCGCTCATACTCTACAATGAGCAGTTCTTC. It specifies CASSPLILYNEQFF.

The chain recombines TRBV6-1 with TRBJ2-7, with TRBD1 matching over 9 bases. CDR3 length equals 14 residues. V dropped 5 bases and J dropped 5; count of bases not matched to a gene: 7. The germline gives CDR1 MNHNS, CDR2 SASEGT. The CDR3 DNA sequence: TGTGCCAGCAGTTGGGACAGGGTGATCGACGAGCAGTACTTC. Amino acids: CASSWDRVIDEQYF.

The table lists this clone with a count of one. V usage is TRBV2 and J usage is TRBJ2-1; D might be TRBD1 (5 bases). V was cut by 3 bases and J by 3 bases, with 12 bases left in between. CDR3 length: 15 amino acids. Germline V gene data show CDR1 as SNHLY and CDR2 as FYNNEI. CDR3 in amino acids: CASSEGQGYYNEQFF. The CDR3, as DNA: TGTGCCAGCAGTGAGGGGCAGGGATACTACAATGAGCAGTTCTTC. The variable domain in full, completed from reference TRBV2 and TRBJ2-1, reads EPEVTQTPSHQVTQMGQEVILRCVPISNHLYFYWYRQILGQKVEFLVSFYNNEISEKSEIFDDQFSVERPDGSNFTLKIRSTKLEDSAMYFCASSEGQGYYNEQFFGPGTRLTVL.

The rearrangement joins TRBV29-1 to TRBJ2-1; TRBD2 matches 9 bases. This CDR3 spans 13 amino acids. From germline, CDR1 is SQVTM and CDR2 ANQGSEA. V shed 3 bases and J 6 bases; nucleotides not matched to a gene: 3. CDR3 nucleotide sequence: TGCAGCGTTGAGAGCGGGAGGTTCAATGAGCAGTTCTTC. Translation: CSVESGRFNEQFF.

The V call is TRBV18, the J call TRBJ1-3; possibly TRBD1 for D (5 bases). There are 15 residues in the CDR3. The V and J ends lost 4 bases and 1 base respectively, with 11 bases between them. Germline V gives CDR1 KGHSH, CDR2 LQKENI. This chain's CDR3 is CASSLPRGSGNTIYF. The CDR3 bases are TGTGCCAGCTCACTCCCAAGGGGATCTGGAAACACCATATATTTT.

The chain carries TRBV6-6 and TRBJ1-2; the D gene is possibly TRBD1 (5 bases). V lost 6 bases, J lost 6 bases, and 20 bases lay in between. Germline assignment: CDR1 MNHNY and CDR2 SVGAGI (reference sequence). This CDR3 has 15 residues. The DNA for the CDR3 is TGTGCCAGCAGAACTAACGGTGGGGCTATTGATGGCTACACCTTC. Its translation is CASRTNGGAIDGYTF.

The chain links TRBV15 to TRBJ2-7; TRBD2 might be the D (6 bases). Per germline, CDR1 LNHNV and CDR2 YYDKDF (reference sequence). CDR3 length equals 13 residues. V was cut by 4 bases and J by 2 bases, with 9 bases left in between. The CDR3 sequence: CATSNRETYEQYF. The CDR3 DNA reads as TGTGCCACCAGCAACCGGGAGACCTACGAGCAGTACTTC.

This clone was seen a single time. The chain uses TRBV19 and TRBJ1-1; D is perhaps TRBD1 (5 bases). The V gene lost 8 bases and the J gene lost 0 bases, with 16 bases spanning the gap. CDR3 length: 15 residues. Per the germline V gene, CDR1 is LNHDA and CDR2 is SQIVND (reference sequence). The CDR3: CASSLYAGMNTEAFF. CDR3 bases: TGTGCCAGTTCTCTTTACGCAGGGATGAACACTGAAGCTTTCTTT.

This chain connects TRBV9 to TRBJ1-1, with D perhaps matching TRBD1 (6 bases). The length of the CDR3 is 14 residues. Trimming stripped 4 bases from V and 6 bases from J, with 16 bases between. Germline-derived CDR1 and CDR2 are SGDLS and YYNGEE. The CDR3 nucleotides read TGTGCCAGCAGCCGAAAAACAGGGATCTCTGAAGCTTTCTTT. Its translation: CASSRKTGISEAFF.

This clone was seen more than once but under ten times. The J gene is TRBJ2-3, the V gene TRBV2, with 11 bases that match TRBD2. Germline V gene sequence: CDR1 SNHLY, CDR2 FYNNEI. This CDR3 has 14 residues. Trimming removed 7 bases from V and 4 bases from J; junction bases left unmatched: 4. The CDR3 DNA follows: TGTGCCAGCACTAGCGGGAGGTACCCAGATACGCAGTATTTT. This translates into CASTSGRYPDTQYF.

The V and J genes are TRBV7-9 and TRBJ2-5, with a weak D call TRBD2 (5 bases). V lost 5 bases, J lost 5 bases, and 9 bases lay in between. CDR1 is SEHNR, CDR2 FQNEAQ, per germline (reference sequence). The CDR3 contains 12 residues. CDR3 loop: CASSRGPETQYF. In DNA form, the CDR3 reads TGTGCCAGCAGCAGAGGGCCGGAGACCCAGTACTTC.

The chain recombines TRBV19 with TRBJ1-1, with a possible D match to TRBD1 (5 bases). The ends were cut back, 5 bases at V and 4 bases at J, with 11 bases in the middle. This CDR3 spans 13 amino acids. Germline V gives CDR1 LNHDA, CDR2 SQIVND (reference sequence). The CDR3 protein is CASSFREGTEAFF. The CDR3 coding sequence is TGTGCCAGTAGTTTCAGGGAAGGCACTGAAGCTTTCTTT.

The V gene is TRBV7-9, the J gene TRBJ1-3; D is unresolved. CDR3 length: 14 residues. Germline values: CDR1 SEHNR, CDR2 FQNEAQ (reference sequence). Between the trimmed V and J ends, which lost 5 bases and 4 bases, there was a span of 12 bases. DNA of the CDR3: TGTGCCAGCAGCCTTACAGATTCCGGAAACACCATATATTTT. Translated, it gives CASSLTDSGNTIYF.

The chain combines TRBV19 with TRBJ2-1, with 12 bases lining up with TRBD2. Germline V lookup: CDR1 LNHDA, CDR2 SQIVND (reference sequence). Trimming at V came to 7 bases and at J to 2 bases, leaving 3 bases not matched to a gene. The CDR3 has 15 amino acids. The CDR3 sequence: CASIRTSGAYNEQFF. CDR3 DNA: TGTGCCAGTATCAGGACTAGCGGGGCCTACAATGAGCAGTTCTTC.

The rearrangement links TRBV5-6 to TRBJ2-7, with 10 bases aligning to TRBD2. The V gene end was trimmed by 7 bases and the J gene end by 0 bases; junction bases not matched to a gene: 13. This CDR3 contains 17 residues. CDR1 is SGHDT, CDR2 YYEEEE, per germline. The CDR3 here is CASFRGLAGVTSYEQYF. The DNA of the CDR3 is TGTGCCAGCTTTAGGGGGCTAGCGGGAGTTACCTCCTACGAGCAGTACTTC.

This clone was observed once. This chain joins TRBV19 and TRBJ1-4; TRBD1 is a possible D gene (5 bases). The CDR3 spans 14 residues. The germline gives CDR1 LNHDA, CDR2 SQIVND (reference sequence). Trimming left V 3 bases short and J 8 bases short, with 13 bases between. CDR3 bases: TGTGCCAGTAGTATCTCAGGGATCGGGGAAAAACTGTTTTTT. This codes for CASSISGIGEKLFF.

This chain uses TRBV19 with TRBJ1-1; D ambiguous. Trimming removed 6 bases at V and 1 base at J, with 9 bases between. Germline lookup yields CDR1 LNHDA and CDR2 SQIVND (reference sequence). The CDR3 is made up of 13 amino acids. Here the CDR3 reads CASSIGSNTEAFF. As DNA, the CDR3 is TGTGCCAGTAGCATCGGGTCGAACACTGAAGCTTTCTTT.

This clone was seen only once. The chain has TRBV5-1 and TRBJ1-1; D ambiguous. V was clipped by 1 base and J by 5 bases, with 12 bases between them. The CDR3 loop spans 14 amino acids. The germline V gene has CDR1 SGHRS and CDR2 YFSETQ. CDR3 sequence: CASSLSVGGTEAFF. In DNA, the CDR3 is TGCGCCAGCAGCTTGAGCGTGGGAGGGACTGAAGCTTTCTTT.

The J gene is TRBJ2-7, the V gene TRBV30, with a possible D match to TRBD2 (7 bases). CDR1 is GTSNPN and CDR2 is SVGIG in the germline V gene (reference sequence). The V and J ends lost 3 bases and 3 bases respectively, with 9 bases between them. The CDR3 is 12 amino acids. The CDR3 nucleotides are TGTGCCTGGAGGGGAGGGGGCTACGAGCAGTACTTC. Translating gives CAWRGGGYEQYF.

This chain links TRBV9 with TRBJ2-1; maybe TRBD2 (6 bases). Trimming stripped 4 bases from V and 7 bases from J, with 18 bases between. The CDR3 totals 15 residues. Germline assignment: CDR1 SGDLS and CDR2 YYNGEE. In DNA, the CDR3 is TGTGCCAGCAGCACCCGGGACTCGGGTCTAAATGAGCAGTTCTTC. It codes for CASSTRDSGLNEQFF.

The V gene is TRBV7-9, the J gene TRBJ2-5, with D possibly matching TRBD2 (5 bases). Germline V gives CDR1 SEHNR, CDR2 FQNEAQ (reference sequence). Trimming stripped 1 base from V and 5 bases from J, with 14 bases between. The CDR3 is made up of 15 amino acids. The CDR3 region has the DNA TGTGCCAGCAGCTTAGGTTCGGGAAATGGGGAGACCCAGTACTTC. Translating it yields CASSLGSGNGETQYF.